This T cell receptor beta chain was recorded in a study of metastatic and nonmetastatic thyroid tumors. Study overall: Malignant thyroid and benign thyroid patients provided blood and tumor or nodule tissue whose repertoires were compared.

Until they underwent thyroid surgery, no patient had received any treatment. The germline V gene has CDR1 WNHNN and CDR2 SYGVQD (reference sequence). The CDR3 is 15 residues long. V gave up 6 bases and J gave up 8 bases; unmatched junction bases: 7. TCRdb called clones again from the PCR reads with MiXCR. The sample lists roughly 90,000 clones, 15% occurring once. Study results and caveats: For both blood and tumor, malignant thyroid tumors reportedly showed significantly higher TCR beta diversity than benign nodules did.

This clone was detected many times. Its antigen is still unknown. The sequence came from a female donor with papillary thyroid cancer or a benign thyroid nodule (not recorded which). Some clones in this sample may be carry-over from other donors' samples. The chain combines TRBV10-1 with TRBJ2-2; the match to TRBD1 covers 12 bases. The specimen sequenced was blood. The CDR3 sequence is CASSPGTGGVGELFF. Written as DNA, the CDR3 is TGCGCCAGCAGCCCCGGGACAGGGGGCGTGGGGGAGCTGTTTTTT.